The rows below give T cell receptor beta chains drawn from one sample of a study of T cell responses to AZD1222 COVID-19 vaccine. Using immunoSEQ multiplex PCR, the repertoire was profiled, and TCRdb retains in-frame clones only, with some absent. In the table there are about 97,000 clones, around 87% of which are singletons. The specimen comprised peripheral blood, sampled 28 days after the second AZD1222 dose. The receptors were gathered from an adult who received the AZD1222 COVID-19 vaccine. Both conserved end residues are part of each CDR3. D genes are given only for firm matches. The size of a clone is reported for some rows only, either as once, few or many, or as a class for expanded clones.

CDR3nt: TGCGCCAGCAGCTTGGAAGCGGGACCTAACTATGGCTACACCTTC
CDR3aa: CASSLEAGPNYGYTF
d_gene: .
abundance: .
v_gene: TRBV5-1
j_gene: TRBJ1-2

CDR3nt: TGTGCCAGCACCCAGTCGGTTGGGGCCAACGTCCTGACTTTC
CDR3aa: CASTQSVGANVLTF
d_gene: .
abundance: .
v_gene: TRBV28
j_gene: TRBJ2-6

CDR3nt: TGTGCCAGCAGCCCTAAGGCAGGGGGCAGGGCAGATACGCAGTATTTT
CDR3aa: CASSPKAGGRADTQYF
d_gene: TRBD1
abundance: .
v_gene: TRBV5-4
j_gene: TRBJ2-3

CDR3nt: TGTGCCAGCAGCCCCCTCTCCCGACAGGGAATACAGTATTTT
CDR3aa: CASSPLSRQGIQYF
d_gene: TRBD1
abundance: .
v_gene: TRBV3-1/TRBV3-2
j_gene: TRBJ2-3

CDR3nt: TGCGCCAGCAGCTCCCGACTAGCGGGGGGTCCAAGCTCCTACAATGAGCAGTTCTTC
CDR3aa: CASSSRLAGGPSSYNEQFF
d_gene: TRBD2
abundance: .
v_gene: TRBV5-1
j_gene: TRBJ2-1

CDR3nt: TGTGCCAGCAGCCGGACGGACACCTCCTATGGCTACACCTTC
CDR3aa: CASSRTDTSYGYTF
d_gene: .
abundance: .
v_gene: TRBV9
j_gene: TRBJ1-2

CDR3nt: TGTGCCAGCAGCTTTGGAGGAAACACCATATATTTT
CDR3aa: CASSFGGNTIYF
d_gene: .
abundance: .
v_gene: TRBV5-6
j_gene: TRBJ1-3

CDR3nt: TGTGCCAGCAGCCATCCCGAGCGGGGCTACGAGCAGTACTTC
CDR3aa: CASSHPERGYEQYF
d_gene: TRBD2
abundance: few
v_gene: TRBV3-1/TRBV3-2
j_gene: TRBJ2-7

CDR3nt: TGCGCCAGCAGCCAGTCCAGGGGAGAGACCCAGTACTTC
CDR3aa: CASSQSRGETQYF
d_gene: .
abundance: .
v_gene: TRBV4-3
j_gene: TRBJ2-5

CDR3nt: TGTGCCAGCAGTTCATTCGGCGGGGAGCTGTTTTTT
CDR3aa: CASSSFGGELFF
d_gene: .
abundance: .
v_gene: TRBV28
j_gene: TRBJ2-2

CDR3nt: TGCGCCAGCACCCGACAGGGAAAGAGTGCTGAAGCTTTCTTT
CDR3aa: CASTRQGKSAEAFF
d_gene: TRBD1
abundance: once
v_gene: TRBV10-2
j_gene: TRBJ1-1

CDR3nt: TGTGCCAGCAGCCCAGGCACAGATACGCAGTATTTT
CDR3aa: CASSPGTDTQYF
d_gene: .
abundance: .
v_gene: TRBV7-3
j_gene: TRBJ2-3

CDR3nt: TGTGCCAGCAGTTTCGCCAGCTCCTACGAGCAGTACTTC
CDR3aa: CASSFASSYEQYF
d_gene: .
abundance: .
v_gene: TRBV27
j_gene: TRBJ2-7

CDR3nt: TGTGCCAGCAGTGTACAGGGGCCTGAGGAGCAGTACTTC
CDR3aa: CASSVQGPEEQYF
d_gene: TRBD1
abundance: .
v_gene: TRBV28
j_gene: TRBJ2-7

CDR3nt: TGTGCCACCAGCAGTGACCAGGGAAGAAAACTGTTTTTT
CDR3aa: CATSSDQGRKLFF
d_gene: .
abundance: .
v_gene: TRBV15
j_gene: TRBJ1-4

CDR3nt: TGTGCCACCAGCATCAGGGCCTCTGGAAACACCATATATTTT
CDR3aa: CATSIRASGNTIYF
d_gene: .
abundance: .
v_gene: TRBV15
j_gene: TRBJ1-3